Below, 13 T cell receptor beta chains from the same sample are listed, as sequenced in a study of blood T cells in healthy people across ages. The use of a sample-barcoded 5' primer and a J-beta primer mix characterized a second PCR of about 6 to 11 cycles. Via MiXCR, TCRdb re-called the 5' RACE reads, giving one row per CDR3 protein. The data hold 1 million or so distinct CDR3 sequences, with roughly a quarter observed a single time. These records were also assigned to another study, of T cells of mothers and their children.

The specimen sequenced was blood. The receptors come from a girl aged 2 to 10 in good health.

In DNA form, the CDR3 reads TGTGCCGTGGGACAGGGTTTGACAGATACGCAGTATTTT. As protein: CAVGQGLTDTQYF. The rearrangement joins TRBV27 to TRBJ2-3, with TRBD1 matching 9 bases. From germline, CDR1 is MNHEY and CDR2 SMNVEV (reference sequence). The ends lost 11 bases at V and 3 bases at J; junction bases unmatched: 6. The CDR3 has 13 amino acids.

This clonotype was seen more than once but under ten times. The rearrangement joins TRBV10-1 to TRBJ2-1; no definite D call. This CDR3 region has 10 residues. The ends were cut back, 4 bases at V and 10 bases at J, with 5 bases in the middle. Germline V gene sequence: CDR1 WNHNN, CDR2 SYGVQD (reference sequence). CDR3 sequence (DNA): TGCGCCAGCAGTGCTGGGGAGCAGTTCTTC. This translates into CASSAGEQFF.

Concerning this clonotype: The junction departs from germline at one end; a sequencing error may be responsible. The genes are TRBV6-5 and TRBJ2-7; D may be TRBD1 (6 bases). The CDR3 runs to 15 residues. CDR1 is MNHEY and CDR2 is SVGAGI in the germline V gene. The CDR3 DNA reads TGTGCCAGCAGCCCCTTCTCGACAGGAAGCTACGAGCGGTACTTC. This codes for CASSPFSTGSYERYF.

This clonotype was seen a handful of times. V is TRBV20-1 and J is TRBJ1-6, with no clear D. Germline-derived CDR1 and CDR2 are DFQATT and SNEGSKA (reference sequence). The CDR3 sequence is 15 residues long. V lost 0 bases to trimming and J lost 13 bases, with 19 bases between them. DNA for the CDR3: TGCAGTGCTAGAGATCTGGGTCGGTCCGGCGATCCCCTCCACTTT. Translation: CSARDLGRSGDPLHF.

A few counts support this clonotype. The genes are TRBV11-2 and TRBJ1-2, with TRBD1 identical over 8 bases. With V trimmed by 8 bases and J by 0 bases, 11 bases remained unmatched. This CDR3 comprises 16 residues. Germline V gene sequence: CDR1 SGHAT, CDR2 FQNNGV. The DNA of the CDR3 is TGTGCCAGCCGGGGGGGAACAGGGGGAGCTAACTATGGCTACACCTTC. This encodes CASRGGTGGANYGYTF.

The rearrangement joins TRBV6-1 to TRBJ2-3; 13 bases fit TRBD2. The ends lost 6 bases at V and 5 bases at J; junction bases unmatched: 8. Germline CDR1 is MNHNS and CDR2 is SASEGT. This CDR3 comprises 16 residues. This chain's CDR3 is CASRTTSGRVRDTQYF. The CDR3 region has the DNA TGTGCCAGCAGGACTACTAGCGGGAGGGTGAGAGATACGCAGTATTTT.

There are a few counts of this clonotype. The rearrangement uses TRBV11-1 and TRBJ2-1, with 7 bases identical to TRBD2. With V trimmed by 6 bases and J by 3 bases, 11 bases remained unmatched. Germline CDR1 is SGHAT and CDR2 is FQDESV (reference sequence). The CDR3 consists of 16 residues. The CDR3 reads CASSSKRSGDYNEQFF. In DNA, the CDR3 is TGTGCCAGCAGTTCAAAAAGGAGCGGGGACTACAATGAGCAGTTCTTC.

This clonotype was counted a few times. The CDR3 coding sequence is TGTGCCAGCAGCGCGCGGGCCAACTATGGCTACACCTTC. Translation gives CASSARANYGYTF. J is TRBJ1-2 and V is TRBV4-2; D is unresolved. Germline CDR1 LGHNA, CDR2 YNFKEQ. The CDR3 extends over 13 amino acids. Trimming shortened V by 5 bases and J by 2 bases, and 9 bases separated the two germline ends.

The sample holds a few counts of this clonotype. The chain uses TRBV29-1 and TRBJ2-5; D possibly corresponds to TRBD2 (5 bases). From germline, CDR1 is SQVTM and CDR2 ANQGSEA. The V and J ends lost 4 bases and 4 bases respectively, with 13 bases between them. The CDR3 is 13 amino acids. The CDR3, as DNA: TGCAGCGTTGCGGACTCCCGATCAGAGACCCAGTACTTC. Its protein product is CSVADSRSETQYF.

The chain is built from TRBV20-1 and TRBJ2-1; D unclear. The CDR3 sequence is 12 residues long. Trimming shortened V by 1 base and J by 6 bases, and 7 bases separated the two germline ends. The germline gives CDR1 DFQATT, CDR2 SNEGSKA (reference sequence). This CDR3 is CSARVWGNEQFF. CDR3 DNA: TGCAGTGCTAGAGTGTGGGGCAATGAGCAGTTCTTC.

The chain carries TRBV5-1 and TRBJ2-1, with 10 bases fitting TRBD2. The CDR3 is 18 amino acids. CDR1 and CDR2 (germline): SGHRS, YFSETQ. With V trimmed by 3 bases and J by 0 bases, 9 bases remained unmatched. In nucleotides, the CDR3 is TGCGCCAGCAGCTCCTTAAAAGCTAGCGGGAGCTCCTACAATGAGCAGTTCTTC. Residues: CASSSLKASGSSYNEQFF.

This CDR3 reads CSAGGTVPNSPLHF. The CDR3 DNA sequence: TGCAGTGCTGGGGGGACAGTGCCTAATTCACCCCTCCACTTT. This chain connects TRBV20-1 to TRBJ1-6, with 7 positions matching TRBD1. CDR1 and CDR2 from the germline V gene are DFQATT and SNEGSKA (reference sequence). Germline trimming cut 5 bases from V and 6 bases from J; bases unmatched to any gene: 7. The CDR3 spans 14 residues.

The V and J genes are TRBV12-3 or TRBV12-4 and TRBJ2-3; tentatively, D is TRBD2 (6 bases). The CDR3 sequence is 16 residues long. Trimming left V 5 bases short and J 2 bases short, with 17 bases between. CDR3 protein: CASSPDSGWNTDTQYF. CDR3 nucleotide sequence: TGTGCCAGCAGTCCAGACAGCGGGTGGAACACAGATACGCAGTATTTT.